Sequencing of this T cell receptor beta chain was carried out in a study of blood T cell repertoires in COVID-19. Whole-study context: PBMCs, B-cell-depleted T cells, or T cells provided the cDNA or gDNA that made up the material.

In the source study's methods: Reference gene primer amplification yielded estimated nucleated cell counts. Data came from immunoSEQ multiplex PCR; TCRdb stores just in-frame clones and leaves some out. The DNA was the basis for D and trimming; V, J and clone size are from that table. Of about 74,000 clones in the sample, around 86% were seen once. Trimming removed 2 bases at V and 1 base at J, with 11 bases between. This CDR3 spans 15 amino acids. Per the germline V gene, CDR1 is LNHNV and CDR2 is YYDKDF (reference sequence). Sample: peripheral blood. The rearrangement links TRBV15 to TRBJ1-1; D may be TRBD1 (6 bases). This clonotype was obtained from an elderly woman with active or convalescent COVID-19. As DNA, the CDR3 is TGTGCCACCAGCAGACGCACAGGGACGAACACTGAAGCTTTCTTT. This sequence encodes CATSRRTGTNTEAFF.